One sample yielded the 2 T cell receptor beta chains listed below, sequenced in a study of T cell responses to AZD1222 COVID-19 vaccine. Here immunoSEQ multiplex PCR was the method, and the copy in TCRdb shows in-frame clones only, minus some. The sample has 250,000 to 300,000 clones; approximately 94% are singletons. The sample here was peripheral blood, taken 28 days after the second AZD1222 dose. These receptors came from an adult who received the AZD1222 COVID-19 vaccine.

CDR3 DNA sequence: TGTGCCAGTAGCCAAGGACGTAAGAACACTGAAGCTTTCTTT. Amino acids: CASSQGRKNTEAFF. The chain carries TRBV19 and TRBJ1-1; no clear D gene. Germline-derived CDR1 and CDR2 are LNHDA and SQIVND (reference sequence). The V and J ends lost 6 bases and 1 base respectively, with 12 bases between them. The CDR3 loop spans 14 amino acids.

The V and J genes are TRBV6-5 and TRBJ1-5, with unresolved D. The CDR3 runs 13 residues. V lost 8 bases to trimming and J lost 4 bases, with 12 bases between them. Germline V lookup: CDR1 MNHEY, CDR2 SVGAGI. CDR3 coding DNA: TGTGCCAGCGAAAGGGAATGGAATCAGCCCCAGCATTTT. It yields the protein CASEREWNQPQHF.